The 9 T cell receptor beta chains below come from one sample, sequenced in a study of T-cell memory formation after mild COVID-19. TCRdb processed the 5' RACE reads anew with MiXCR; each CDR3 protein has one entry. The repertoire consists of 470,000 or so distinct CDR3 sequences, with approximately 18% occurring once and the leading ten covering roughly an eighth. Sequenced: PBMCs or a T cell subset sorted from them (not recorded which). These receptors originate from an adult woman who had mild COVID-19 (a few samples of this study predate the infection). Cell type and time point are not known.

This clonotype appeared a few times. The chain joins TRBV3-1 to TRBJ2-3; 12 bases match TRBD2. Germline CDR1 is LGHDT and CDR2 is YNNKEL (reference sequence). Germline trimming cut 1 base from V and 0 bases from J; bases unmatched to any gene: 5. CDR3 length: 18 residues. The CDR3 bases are TGTGCCAGCAGCCAAGGACGGACTAGCGGGACAAGCACAGATACGCAGTATTTT. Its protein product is CASSQGRTSGTSTDTQYF.

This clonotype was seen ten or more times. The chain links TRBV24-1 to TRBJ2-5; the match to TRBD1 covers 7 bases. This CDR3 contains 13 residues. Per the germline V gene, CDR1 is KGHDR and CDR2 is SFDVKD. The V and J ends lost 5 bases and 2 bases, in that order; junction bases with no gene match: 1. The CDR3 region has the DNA TGTGCCACCAGTGCAGGGGGTCAAGAGACCCAGTACTTC. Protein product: CATSAGGQETQYF.

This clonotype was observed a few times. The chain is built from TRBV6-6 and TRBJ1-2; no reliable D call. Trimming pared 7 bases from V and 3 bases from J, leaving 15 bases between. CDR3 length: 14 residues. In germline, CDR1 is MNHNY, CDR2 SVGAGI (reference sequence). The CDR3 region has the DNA TGTGCCAGCACCCGGGCCCTTCGGGACTATGGCTACACCTTC. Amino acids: CASTRALRDYGYTF.

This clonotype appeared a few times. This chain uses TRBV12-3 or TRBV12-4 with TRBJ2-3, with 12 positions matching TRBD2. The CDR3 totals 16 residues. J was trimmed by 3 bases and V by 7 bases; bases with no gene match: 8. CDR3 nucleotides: TGTGCCAGCACCCCGCTAGCGGGAGGGAGGACAGATACGCAGTATTTT. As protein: CASTPLAGGRTDTQYF.

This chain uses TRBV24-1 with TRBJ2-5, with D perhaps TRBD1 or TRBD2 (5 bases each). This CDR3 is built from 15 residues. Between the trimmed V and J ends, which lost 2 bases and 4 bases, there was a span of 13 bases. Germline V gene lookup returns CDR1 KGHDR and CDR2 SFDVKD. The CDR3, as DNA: TGTGCCACCAGTGATTGGAGGAATCAGGGAGAGACCCAGTACTTC. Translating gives CATSDWRNQGETQYF.

CDR3 amino acids: CASSQGARGTDTQYF. The CDR3 region has the DNA TGTGCCAGCAGCCAAGGGGCCCGGGGGACAGATACGCAGTATTTT. V gene TRBV4-2 combines with J gene TRBJ2-3, with a tentative D call TRBD2 (6 bases). The CDR3 totals 15 residues. CDR1 and CDR2 from the germline V gene are LGHNA and YNFKEQ. The ends were cut back, 1 base at V and 3 bases at J, with 11 bases in the middle.

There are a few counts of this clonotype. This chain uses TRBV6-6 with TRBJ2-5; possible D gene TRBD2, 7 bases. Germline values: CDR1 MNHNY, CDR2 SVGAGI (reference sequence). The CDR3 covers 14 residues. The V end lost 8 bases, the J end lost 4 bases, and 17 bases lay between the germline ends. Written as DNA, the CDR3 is TGTGCCAGCTCCAATCGGGGGGCAGGAGAGACCCAGTACTTC. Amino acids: CASSNRGAGETQYF.

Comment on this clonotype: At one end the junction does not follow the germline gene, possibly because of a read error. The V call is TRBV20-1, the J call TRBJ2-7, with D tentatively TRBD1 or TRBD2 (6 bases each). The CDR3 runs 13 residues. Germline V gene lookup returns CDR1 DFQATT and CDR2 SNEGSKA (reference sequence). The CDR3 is CSDRRGLSYEQYF. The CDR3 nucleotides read TGCAGTGATAGACGGGGGCTCTCCTACGAGCAGTACTTC.

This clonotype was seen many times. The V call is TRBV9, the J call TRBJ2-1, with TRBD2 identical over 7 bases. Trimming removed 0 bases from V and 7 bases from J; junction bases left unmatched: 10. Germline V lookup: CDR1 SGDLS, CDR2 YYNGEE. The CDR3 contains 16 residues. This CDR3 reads CASSVGPAGSYNEQFF. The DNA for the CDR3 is TGTGCCAGCAGCGTAGGCCCAGCGGGGTCTTATAATGAGCAGTTCTTC.